The 26 T cell receptor beta chains presented below share a single source sample, sequenced in a study of blood T cell repertoires in COVID-19. Profiling relied on immunoSEQ multiplex PCR, and the TCRdb table lists in-frame clones only, not all of them. The table lists more than 90,000 clones, about nine tenths of them singletons. The source material was peripheral blood. The receptors were sampled from a man aged 70-80 years who had recovered from COVID-19.

In its sample, this clone was seen a few times. V gene TRBV15 combines with J gene TRBJ1-5; TRBD1 aligns across 7 bases. The length of the CDR3 is 13 residues. The germline CDR1 and CDR2 sequences are LNHNV and YYDKDF (reference sequence). The V segment lost 8 bases and the J segment 2 bases; nucleotides outside the gene matches: 3. The CDR3 sequence: CATGQDGNQPQHF. The CDR3 DNA reads as TGTGCCACCGGACAGGATGGCAATCAGCCCCAGCATTTT.

The gene calls are TRBV6-5 and TRBJ1-4, with D tentatively TRBD1 (6 bases). Germline V lookup: CDR1 MNHEY, CDR2 SVGAGI. This CDR3 contains 12 residues. Trimming removed 6 bases from V and 8 bases from J, with 10 bases in between. For the CDR3, the DNA is TGTGCCAGCAGACAGGGAAACGAAAAACTGTTTTTT. It yields the protein CASRQGNEKLFF.

The rearrangement links TRBV30 to TRBJ1-1; D is undetermined. Trimming left V 0 bases short and J 7 bases short, with 12 bases between. The CDR3 sequence is 13 residues long. CDR1 and CDR2 from the germline V gene are GTSNPN and SVGIG (reference sequence). The CDR3 reads CAWSVRGLNEAFF. CDR3 coding DNA: TGTGCCTGGAGTGTACGCGGGTTAAATGAAGCTTTCTTT.

The chain recombines TRBV3-1 (or the pseudogene TRBV3-2) with TRBJ1-4; weak D call: TRBD1 (5 bases). CDR1 is LGHDT and CDR2 is YNNKEL in the germline V gene (reference sequence). V was clipped by 4 bases and J by 3 bases, with 21 bases between them. This CDR3 has 18 amino acids. The CDR3 DNA is TGTGCCAGCAGCCCCGAGGGGTATGGCGGCGGGGCTAATGAAAAACTGTTTTTT. It yields the protein CASSPEGYGGGANEKLFF.

The chain employs TRBV24-1 and TRBJ2-5; possibly TRBD2 for D (5 bases). V shed 4 bases and J shed 5 bases, with 16 bases lying between them. CDR3 length: 15 amino acids. The germline V gene encodes CDR1 KGHDR and CDR2 SFDVKD. This chain's CDR3 is CATSEGRHLKETQYF. As DNA, the CDR3 is TGTGCCACCAGTGAGGGGAGACACCTCAAGGAGACCCAGTACTTC.

The rearrangement uses TRBV5-6 and TRBJ2-6; D is possibly TRBD2 (5 bases). V dropped 5 bases and J dropped 2 bases, with 11 bases sitting between them. The CDR3 consists of 15 residues. CDR1 and CDR2 from the germline V gene are SGHDT and YYEEEE. CDR3 sequence reads: CASRVAGTGANVLTF. The DNA for the CDR3 is TGTGCCAGCAGGGTTGCCGGGACTGGGGCCAACGTCCTGACTTTC.

This chain connects TRBV10-3 to TRBJ2-3; TRBD1 matches 9 bases. Germline V gives CDR1 ENHRY, CDR2 SYGVKD. The V gene end was trimmed by 6 bases and the J gene end by 3 bases; junction bases not matched to a gene: 10. The CDR3 runs to 16 residues. CDR3 loop: CAISHRDRDGTDTQYF. The CDR3 region has the DNA TGTGCCATCAGCCACCGGGACAGGGACGGGACAGATACGCAGTATTTT.

The V call is TRBV3-1 (or the pseudogene TRBV3-2), the J call TRBJ2-7; tentatively, D is TRBD2 (6 bases). CDR1 and CDR2 from the germline V gene are LGHDT and YNNKEL (reference sequence). There are 12 residues in the CDR3. Trimming left V 4 bases short and J 2 bases short, with 6 bases between. The CDR3 nucleotides read TGTGCCAGCAGCCCGGGGGCCTACGAGCAGTACTTC. It yields the protein CASSPGAYEQYF.

The chain employs TRBV7-6 and TRBJ2-1; 7 bases agree with TRBD2. Per germline, CDR1 SGHVS and CDR2 FNYEAQ. The CDR3 has 13 amino acids. V was clipped by 5 bases and J by 15 bases; unmatched bases: 13. In nucleotides, the CDR3 is TGTGCCAGCAGCCGGGTCCGGGAGGCCCTCCGGTTCTTC. Translated: CASSRVREALRFF. Full variable domain (remainder filled in from reference TRBV7-6 and TRBJ2-1): GAGVSQSPRYKVTKRGQDVALRCDPISGHVSLYWYRQALGQGPEFLTYFNYEAQQDKSGLPNDRFSAERPEGSISTLTIQRTEQRDSAMYRCASSRVREALRFFGPGTRLTVL.

The chain couples TRBV9 to TRBJ2-7, with TRBD2 as a possible D gene (6 bases). CDR3 length: 15 amino acids. CDR1 and CDR2 (germline): SGDLS, YYNGEE. V was cut by 3 bases and J by 4 bases, with 17 bases left in between. This CDR3 is CASSATEGLTYEQYF. CDR3 nucleotide sequence: TGTGCCAGCAGCGCCACGGAGGGCCTAACTTACGAGCAGTACTTC.

The CDR3 DNA is TGTGCCAGCAGTTACGGGTCTAGCGAGTACAATGAGCAGTTCTTC. Translated, it gives CASSYGSSEYNEQFF. The genes are TRBV6-2 or TRBV6-3 and TRBJ2-1, with D possibly TRBD2 on 6 matching bases. Trimming left V 2 bases short and J 4 bases short, with 12 bases between. Germline CDR1 is MNHEY and CDR2 is SVGEGT. This CDR3 has 15 amino acids.

V is TRBV6-6 and J is TRBJ2-5; TRBD2 aligns across 7 bases. The ends lost 6 bases at V and 5 bases at J; junction bases unmatched: 3. Looked up from germline, CDR1 is MNHNY and CDR2 is SVGAGI (reference sequence). This CDR3 region has 12 residues. CDR3 loop: CASSKGGETQYF. CDR3 sequence (DNA): TGTGCCAGCAGCAAGGGAGGGGAGACCCAGTACTTC.

The genes are TRBV11-2 and TRBJ1-6; 7 bases match TRBD1. Per germline, CDR1 SGHAT and CDR2 FQNNGV. The CDR3 contains 14 residues. The trim removed 1 base at V and 6 bases at J, leaving 0 bases unmatched. CDR3 in amino acids: CASSLGQGNSPLHF. As DNA, the CDR3 is TGTGCCAGCAGCTTAGGACAGGGTAATTCACCCCTCCACTTT.

V and J are TRBV28 and TRBJ2-1, with 7 positions matching TRBD2. Trimming at V came to 3 bases and at J to 3 bases, leaving 5 bases not matched to a gene. Looked up from germline, CDR1 is MDHEN and CDR2 is SYDVKM. The CDR3 sequence is 15 residues long. This CDR3 reads CASSFMGGHYNEQFF. CDR3 in DNA: TGTGCCAGCAGTTTCATGGGAGGGCACTACAATGAGCAGTTCTTC.

The V and J genes are TRBV2 and TRBJ1-5; 8 bases are shared with TRBD1. Germline V CDR1 and CDR2: SNHLY, FYNNEI. Trimming removed 6 bases from V and 6 bases from J; junction bases left unmatched: 7. This CDR3 comprises 14 residues. The CDR3 DNA is TGTGCCAGCAGCAGGACAGGGAGGAGTCAGCCCCAGCATTTT. Amino acids: CASSRTGRSQPQHF. Looking up the rest from reference TRBV2 and TRBJ1-5 gives the full variable domain: EPEVTQTPSHQVTQMGQEVILRCVPISNHLYFYWYRQILGQKVEFLVSFYNNEISEKSEIFDDQFSVERPDGSNFTLKIRSTKLEDSAMYFCASSRTGRSQPQHFGDGTRLSIL.

This chain links TRBV28 with TRBJ2-7, with 7 bases aligning to TRBD1. Germline assignment: CDR1 MDHEN and CDR2 SYDVKM. V gave up 8 bases and J gave up 2 bases; unmatched junction bases: 9. The CDR3 length is 14 residues. The CDR3 nucleotides read TGTGCCAGCGCCTTAGGACAGGCAGCCTACGAGCAGTACTTC. Translating it yields CASALGQAAYEQYF. The variable domain in full, with the rest retrieved from reference TRBV28 and TRBJ2-7, is DVKVTQSSRYLVKRTGEKVFLECVQDMDHENMFWYRQDPGLGLRLIYFSYDVKMKEKGDIPEGYSVSREKKERFSLILESASTNQTSMYLCASALGQAAYEQYFGPGTRLTVT.

This clone was found once. For the CDR3, the DNA is TGTGCCAGCGGTAGCTTTGGGGAGCTGTTTTTT. Amino acid sequence: CASGSFGELFF. The rearrangement links TRBV6-4 to TRBJ2-2; no definite D call. With 8 bases removed from V and 8 bases from J, the gap between germline ends came to 9 bases. Germline lookup yields CDR1 MRHNA and CDR2 SNTAGT. The length of the CDR3 is 11 residues.

The V gene is TRBV12-5, the J gene TRBJ2-2, with D possibly TRBD1 on 5 matching bases. Germline CDR1 reads LGHNT; CDR2 reads FRNRAP. The CDR3 runs to 16 residues. Trimming shortened V by 1 base and J by 6 bases, and 15 bases separated the two germline ends. The CDR3 sequence is CASGLDPGARAGELFF. The CDR3 DNA reads TGTGCTAGTGGTTTGGACCCGGGCGCCAGGGCCGGGGAGCTGTTTTTT.

V is TRBV19 and J is TRBJ2-1; 8 bases match TRBD2. The trim removed 5 bases at V and 6 bases at J, leaving 3 bases unmatched. This CDR3 spans 13 amino acids. Germline V lookup: CDR1 LNHDA, CDR2 SQIVND (reference sequence). The CDR3 DNA sequence: TGTGCCAGTAGTTCCGGACTAGCCAATGAGCAGTTCTTC. Its translation: CASSSGLANEQFF.

This clone was picked up a small number of times. The rearrangement uses TRBV3-1 (or the pseudogene TRBV3-2) and TRBJ2-2; perhaps TRBD1 as D (6 bases). The CDR3 loop spans 13 amino acids. The germline CDR1 and CDR2 sequences are LGHDT and YNNKEL (reference sequence). V was clipped by 6 bases and J by 1 base, with 6 bases between them. In nucleotides, the CDR3 is TGTGCCAGCAGGACAGGGAACACCGGGGAGCTGTTTTTT. Protein product: CASRTGNTGELFF.

This sequence joins TRBV5-1 and TRBJ2-1; weak D call: TRBD1 (6 bases). The CDR3 is 15 residues long. Trimming stripped 1 base from V and 3 bases from J, with 11 bases between. CDR1 SGHRS and CDR2 YFSETQ come from the germline V gene. In DNA, the CDR3 is TGCGCCAGCAGCTTGCCAGGGGCTCTCTACAATGAGCAGTTCTTC. This sequence encodes CASSLPGALYNEQFF.

This chain connects TRBV9 to TRBJ1-4; D perhaps matches TRBD1 (5 bases). The V gene's germline CDR1 is SGDLS and CDR2 YYNGEE. The ends were cut back, 2 bases at V and 7 bases at J, with 12 bases in the middle. The CDR3 is 14 amino acids. The CDR3 spells CASSVSGGVEKLFF. The CDR3 DNA is TGTGCCAGCAGCGTCTCAGGAGGGGTTGAAAAACTGTTTTTT.

The V call is TRBV27, the J call TRBJ1-2, with a weak D call TRBD1 (6 bases). The CDR3 runs 15 residues. Deletions cut 6 bases from V and 4 bases from J, with 18 bases between. CDR1 is MNHEY, CDR2 SMNVEV, per germline (reference sequence). The CDR3 nucleotides read TGTGCCAGCAGACTTAACCCGACAGGACTCTATGGCTACACCTTC. This codes for CASRLNPTGLYGYTF.

Here the CDR3 DNA reads TGCGCCAGCACGCCAATAGCGGGAGGGGAGCAGTTCTTC. Encoded protein: CASTPIAGGEQFF. The V gene is TRBV5-1, the J gene TRBJ2-1; 11 bases agree with TRBD2. V was pared by 6 bases and J by 10 bases, with 6 bases of the junction left unmatched. This CDR3 has 13 amino acids. CDR1 and CDR2 from the germline V gene are SGHRS and YFSETQ.

J is TRBJ2-1 and V is TRBV9; D is perhaps TRBD1 (7 bases). Germline V lookup: CDR1 SGDLS, CDR2 YYNGEE. V dropped 0 bases and J dropped 7 bases, with 14 bases sitting between them. There are 15 residues in the CDR3. CDR3: CASSVGQGGINEQFF. The CDR3 nucleotides are TGTGCCAGCAGCGTAGGACAGGGAGGAATTAATGAGCAGTTCTTC.

The V call is TRBV11-2, the J call TRBJ2-7; 13 bases are a match to TRBD2. The CDR3 contains 18 residues. The V and J ends lost 0 bases and 2 bases, in that order; junction bases with no gene match: 7. The germline V gene has CDR1 SGHAT and CDR2 FQNNGV. CDR3 bases: TGTGCCAGCAGCTTAGATCTCGGACTAGCGGGAGTTACCTACGAGCAGTACTTC. Amino acid sequence: CASSLDLGLAGVTYEQYF.